This TCR beta chain was found in a study of molecular identifiers for immune sequencing clone quantification. In the sort, naive CD8 T cells were defined as CD8+CD4-CCR7+CD45RA+. Findings and limits, study-wide: Among effectors, clones above 20 RNA copies held over 99% of molecules; among naive cells, under 1%. Clone sizes that are highly expanded could be underestimated when identical TCR molecules share a barcode.

This clonotype was observed at least ten times. What it recognizes is unknown. TCRdb re-derived calls from the PCR reads in MiXCR, one entry per CDR3 protein. Here the sample spans about 640,000 distinct CDR3 sequences, just under 20% being singletons. Material for sequencing was naive CD8+ T cells from blood, with Jurkat cell RNA spiked in. Subset indicated: FACS-sorted CD8+CD4-CCR7+CD45RA+ naive T cells. The source of this sequence is a human donor in good health. Some libraries in this study had Jurkat cell RNA spiked in.

The CDR3, as DNA: TGCAGCGTTGAAGATCGAGGGAACACTGAAGCTTTCTTT. Protein product: CSVEDRGNTEAFF. The chain couples TRBV29-1 to TRBJ1-1; D unclear. Germline V gene sequence: CDR1 SQVTM, CDR2 ANQGSEA. V gave up 0 bases and J gave up 1 base, with 6 bases separating them. This CDR3 comprises 13 residues.